This T cell receptor (beta chain) was sequenced during a study of cytomegalovirus exposure and HLA in healthy donors (dated 2017 in TCRdb). Background on the whole study: According to a later analysis, one platform produced both the roughly 120 validation repertoires and the 666 repertoires of the first cohort. In addition to the first cohort of 650 to 750 subjects, a separate validation cohort of approximately 120 different subjects was used. The study aimed to test whether signatures of past pathogen exposure could be identified by cataloging public T cell receptors. To predict cytomegalovirus infection status, the study brought together high-throughput TCR immunosequencing, statistical association of individual TCRs with disease status, and machine learning. General conclusions and limits of the study: In vitro tests confirmed that a few of the cytomegalovirus-associated TCR beta chains recognize cytomegalovirus antigens. In a later analysis, TCRs clustered in the first cohort were found to also tend to co-occur in the roughly 120 validation repertoires, with about 94% of cluster scores above 0. In the study, around 150 TCR beta chains were listed as associated with cytomegalovirus. Across donors, most TCR sequences were observed very rarely, whereas some public TCRs were present in many individuals. According to the authors, the approach could potentially be generalized to other disease states and immunological phenotypes. The classifier was reported to diagnose cytomegalovirus status with high specificity and sensitivity in both the original and validation cohorts. A later analysis had no HLA typing for the validation cohort, so co-occurrence there was scored across all 110 or so repertoires.

About this clone: No cognate antigen has been identified for it. No clone much larger than this one lies a single base away; base qualities are absent.

Donors formed part of the validation cohort, which comprised fewer than 150 subjects and was distinct from the first cohort of 666 subjects. Library preparation used the immunoSEQ multiplex PCR assay. Turning to the authors' computational methods: A statistical classification framework was built to diagnose cytomegalovirus status from the catalog of TCR beta chain sequences. TCRdb holds this immuneACCESS table with in-frame rearrangements only. Some clones are missing; in checked studies, unresolved V genes explain under half, and the rest has no known cause. V and J calls and clone size come straight from that table; D and trimming were deduced from the DNA. This sample has tens of thousands of clones in its table, and approximately 96% of those were observed once. Approximately 0.91% of the sample comes from the top ten. The clonotype comes from a man aged 18 to 29 in good health and CMV-seronegative. The sequenced sample consisted of PBMCs.

The DNA reads as follows: TGTGCCAGCAGCTTAGGCAGTGAGCAGTTCTTC. Its protein is CASSLGSEQFF. The rearrangement joined TRBV7-2 to TRBJ2-1; the D gene identity is not certain. V sheds 1 base and J sheds 9 bases, leaving 4 bases between their ends. The germline V gene specifies SGHTA as CDR1 and FQGNSA as CDR2. Counted from cysteine to phenylalanine, this CDR3 has 11 amino acids. This entry keeps only the CDR3 DNA: 33 bases, framed from base 1.